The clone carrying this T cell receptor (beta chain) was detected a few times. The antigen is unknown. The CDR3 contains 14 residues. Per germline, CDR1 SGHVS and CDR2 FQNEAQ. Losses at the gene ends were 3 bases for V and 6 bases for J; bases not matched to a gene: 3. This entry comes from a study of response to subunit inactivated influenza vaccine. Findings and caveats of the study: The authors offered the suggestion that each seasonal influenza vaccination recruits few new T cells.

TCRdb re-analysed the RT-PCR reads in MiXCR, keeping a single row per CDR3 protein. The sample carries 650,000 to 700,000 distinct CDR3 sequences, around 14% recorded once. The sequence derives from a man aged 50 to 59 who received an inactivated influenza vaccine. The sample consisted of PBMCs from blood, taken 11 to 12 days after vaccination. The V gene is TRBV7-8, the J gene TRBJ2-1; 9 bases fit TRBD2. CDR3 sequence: CASSFSGGSNEQFF. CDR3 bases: TGTGCCAGCAGCTTTAGCGGGGGATCCAATGAGCAGTTCTTC.